This record looks at one TCR beta chain sequence and its context. Antigen specificity is unknown. This table comes from immunoSEQ multiplex PCR, and its TCRdb copy is limited to in-frame clones, with some not included. This table holds over 200,000 clones, about 90% found once. These data come from a study of cytomegalovirus exposure and HLA in healthy donors. Points from the study as a whole: Some public TCRs appeared in many individuals, while most sequences were rare. The tendency of first-cohort TCR clusters to co-occur in the 120 or so validation repertoires was the finding of a later analysis. A few chains linked to CMV were shown in vitro to be specific for CMV antigens.

The V end was cut by 6 bases, the J end by 0 bases, with 8 bases between. The CDR3 spans 13 residues. Germline V CDR1 and CDR2: ENHRY, SYGVKD. Sequenced material: PBMCs. V and J are TRBV10-3 and TRBJ1-1; no definite D call. This TCR came from a woman in her late teens or twenties in good health and CMV-seronegative. CDR3 region: CAIREAMNTEAFF. The CDR3 coding sequence is TGTGCCATCAGGGAAGCGATGAACACTGAAGCTTTCTTT.